The 11 T cell receptor beta chains listed next were all sequenced from one sample in a study of T cells in localized non-small cell lung cancer. Method: immunoSEQ multiplex PCR; TCRdb's copy keeps in-frame clones and lacks some. The data show about 25,000 clones, less than 90% seen once. Specimen: peripheral blood, collected before any cancer treatment. The receptors were gathered from a female donor of 60 years or more with stage I lung adenocarcinoma.

The chain links TRBV5-1 to TRBJ1-2, with a possible D match to TRBD1 (6 bases). CDR1 is SGHRS, CDR2 YFSETQ, per germline. The CDR3 contains 14 residues. Deletions cut 4 bases from V and 6 bases from J, with 16 bases between. The CDR3 spells CASSPMVAGDGYTF. CDR3 in DNA: TGCGCCAGCAGCCCGATGGTGGCAGGGGATGGCTACACCTTC.

V and J are TRBV7-2 and TRBJ1-1; 7 bases agree with TRBD1. Germline assignment: CDR1 SGHTA and CDR2 FQGNSA. The junction had 7 bases not matched to a gene; V was cut back by 5 bases and J by 4 bases. The CDR3 consists of 14 residues. Written as DNA, the CDR3 is TGTGCCAGCAGCCAACAGGGGACTCGCACTGAAGCTTTCTTT. Its protein product is CASSQQGTRTEAFF.

The J gene is TRBJ2-5, the V gene TRBV5-8, with unresolved D. V lost 1 base and J lost 8, with 12 bases in between. Germline loops: CDR1 SGHTS, CDR2 YDEGEE. The CDR3 sequence is 13 residues long. The CDR3 loop is CASSLRGAETQYF. CDR3 nucleotide sequence: TGTGCCAGCAGCTTGCGAGGAGCTGAAACCCAGTACTTC.

The genes are TRBV6-5 and TRBJ1-1, with 7 nucleotides matching TRBD1. The CDR3 consists of 14 residues. The ends lost 6 bases at V and 5 bases at J; junction bases unmatched: 9. Germline lookup yields CDR1 MNHEY and CDR2 SVGAGI. CDR3 sequence (DNA): TGTGCCAGCAGAAGATCTAACAGGGGAACTGAAGCTTTCTTT. As protein: CASRRSNRGTEAFF.

V gene TRBV2 combines with J gene TRBJ1-4, with no clear D. This CDR3 spans 11 amino acids. Trimming took off 8 bases at V and 0 bases at J, with 1 base between the two ends. Looked up from germline, CDR1 is SNHLY and CDR2 is FYNNEI. CDR3 protein: CASSTNEKLFF. The CDR3 coding sequence is TGTGCCAGCTCAACTAATGAAAAACTGTTTTTT.

The chain uses TRBV27 and TRBJ2-7, with 10 bases lining up with TRBD1. Germline lookup yields CDR1 MNHEY and CDR2 SMNVEV (reference sequence). The CDR3 has 14 residues. The J segment lost 4 bases and the V segment lost 4 bases, leaving 4 bases of the junction unmatched. The chain's CDR3 is CASSSPGQGYEQYF. CDR3 DNA: TGTGCCAGCAGTTCGCCGGGACAGGGGTACGAGCAGTACTTC.

The chain has TRBV6-1 and TRBJ1-2, with 9 nucleotides matching TRBD1. Germline-derived CDR1 and CDR2 are MNHNS and SASEGT. This CDR3 is built from 15 residues. Trimming took 9 bases from V and 2 from J; bases not matched to a gene: 10. CDR3 amino acids: CASYRGLVLNYGYTF. The CDR3 bases are TGTGCCAGTTACAGGGGGCTTGTACTGAACTATGGCTACACCTTC.

This chain connects TRBV27 to TRBJ1-2, with 7 bases lining up with TRBD1. The CDR3 consists of 14 residues. Germline values: CDR1 MNHEY, CDR2 SMNVEV (reference sequence). Trimming took 11 bases from V and 8 from J; bases not matched to a gene: 17. CDR3 amino acids: CAARNSGGTEGYTF. For the CDR3, the DNA is TGTGCCGCAAGGAACTCAGGGGGAACTGAAGGCTACACCTTC.

This clone was counted a single time. The rearrangement joins TRBV30 to TRBJ2-3, with 7 positions matching TRBD1. The V and J ends lost 5 bases and 0 bases, in that order; junction bases with no gene match: 11. From germline, CDR1 is GTSNPN and CDR2 SVGIG (reference sequence). This CDR3 region has 16 residues. CDR3 DNA sequence: TGTGCCTGGGTACCTAACAGGGGAGTAAGCACAGATACGCAGTATTTT. It yields the protein CAWVPNRGVSTDTQYF.

The chain links TRBV7-6 to TRBJ2-5; weak D call: TRBD1 (6 bases). This CDR3 has 13 amino acids. V lost 7 bases to trimming and J lost 2 bases, with 11 bases between them. Germline V gene sequence: CDR1 SGHVS, CDR2 FNYEAQ. The CDR3 DNA sequence: TGTGCCAGCACCCGGACAGTACAAGAGACCCAGTACTTC. It specifies CASTRTVQETQYF.

The gene calls are TRBV10-2 and TRBJ2-7; TRBD2 might be the D (5 bases). This CDR3 spans 14 amino acids. Germline V gene data show CDR1 as WSHSY and CDR2 as SAAADI. The V and J ends lost 8 bases and 7 bases respectively, with 21 bases between them. For the CDR3, the DNA is TGCGCCAGCGTCGACCCTGCGGGTATGGGGGAGCAGTACTTC. It codes for CASVDPAGMGEQYF.